The clone carrying this T cell receptor beta chain has a handful of counts. This sample is drawn from a study of blood T cells in healthy people across ages. V lost 7 bases and J lost 8; bases outside the gene matches: 11. The CDR3 covers 14 residues. Combining a sample-barcoded 5' primer with a J-beta primer mix, a second PCR ran for about 6 to 12 cycles. Each cDNA molecule received a tag from a template-switch adaptor that had 12 random nucleotides. TCRdb re-called the 5' RACE reads with MiXCR, one entry per CDR3 protein. The data hold under 2 million distinct CDR3 sequences, with roughly 32% observed a single time.

The sequenced material came from blood. The chain combines TRBV12-3 or TRBV12-4 with TRBJ2-1; 7 bases fit TRBD1. The TCR sequence derives from a woman in her 30s in good health. The CDR3 DNA reads as TGTGCCAGCACCCCCCGGGCCCAGGGGGATGAGCAGTTCTTC. Its translation is CASTPRAQGDEQFF.